Sequencing of this T cell receptor beta chain was carried out in a study of cytomegalovirus exposure and HLA in healthy donors. Study-wide findings and caveats: Most TCR beta V segments were productive about 90% or about 30% of the time in an earlier analysis.

In its sample, this clone was seen once. The antigen is undetermined. Germline trimming cut 4 bases from V and 3 bases from J; bases unmatched to any gene: 4. The length of the CDR3 is 16 residues. CDR1 and CDR2 from the germline V gene are SGHRS and YFSETQ. It was with 60 Vbeta and 13 Jbeta primers that the PCR ran. Libraries were prepared by immunoSEQ multiplex PCR; TCRdb keeps only in-frame clonotypes and omits some of them. In the table there are some 180,000 clones, around 74% of which are singletons. Sequencing was done on a sample of PBMCs. The chain employs TRBV5-1 and TRBJ2-3; TRBD2 matches at 14 bases. The TCR was taken from a male donor in good health and CMV-seronegative. CDR3 nucleotide sequence: TGCGCCAGCAGCCCTGGGACTAGCGGGAGAACAGATACGCAGTATTTT. Translated, it gives CASSPGTSGRTDTQYF.